The clone carrying this T cell receptor beta chain was found once. Its target is not known. Profiling relied on immunoSEQ multiplex PCR, and the TCRdb table lists in-frame clones only, not all of them. Among over 3,000 clones listed, about three fifths were seen once. V dropped 7 bases and J dropped 0 bases, with 33 bases sitting between them. CDR3 length: 20 amino acids. CDR1 is GTSNPN, CDR2 SVGIG, per germline (reference sequence). The sample comes from a study of T cells in tumors after PD-1 blockade. Overall study: A subset received ongoing vismodegib 150 mg daily alongside anti-PD-1 therapy.

Genomic DNA template from tumor biopsies or peripheral blood, roughly 600 ng to 6,500 ng input. Study findings and constraints: Squamous carcinoma: 45% to 60% of expanded exhausted clones novel, versus almost 30% of other expanded CD8+ clones.

This sequence joins TRBV30 and TRBJ2-5; D gene unclear. The sample was tumor tissue, taken after anti-PD-1 treatment. This receptor was identified in a human donor with cutaneous squamous cell carcinoma. DNA of the CDR3: TGTGCCTCTACACTTCTGGGCAGCAAGAACGTAAGGGTCTACCAAGAGACCCAGTACTTC. The encoded protein is CASTLLGSKNVRVYQETQYF.